Below, one T cell receptor (beta chain) is given with its context. The data were obtained in a study of CD8 T cells in Susac syndrome. Germline assignment: CDR1 MRHNA and CDR2 SNTAGT. The CDR3 covers 15 residues. Trimming cost V 2 bases and J 6 bases, with 14 bases left between them. Random hexamers were used to reverse transcribe the RNA input (roughly 0.5 to 1 ug). Across 54 Vbeta and 13 Jbeta, TCR beta CDR3 was amplified with immunoSEQ multiplex PCR. From the immunoSEQ multiplex PCR reads, TCRdb called clonotypes with MiXCR, one entry per CDR3 protein. The table includes some 94,000 distinct CDR3 sequences, 85% to 95% detected once.

V usage is TRBV6-4 and J usage is TRBJ2-1; the D gene could be TRBD1 or TRBD2 (5 bases each). Material: CD4+ T cells from PBMCs. The source of this sequence is a human donor with Susac syndrome. The CDR3 loop reads CASSDKGLSVNEQFF. CDR3 nucleotide sequence: TGTGCCAGCAGTGACAAGGGGCTTAGCGTCAATGAGCAGTTCTTC.